This TCR beta chain was profiled in a study of T cells after yellow fever vaccination. Study summary: Some fractions had low cell numbers, and these were prepared with SMART-Seq v4 Ultra Low Input. Broader study findings: When the response was secondary, it was weaker but reached its peak faster, day 5 versus 15. From the bulk population, abundant clonotypes could contaminate and appear within FACS-sorted repertoires.

This CDR3 has 16 residues. Trimming removed 5 bases from V and 2 bases from J, with 16 bases in between. Germline V gene sequence: CDR1 LNHDA, CDR2 SQIVND (reference sequence). TCR cDNA, made by 5'RACE template switching, carried an added universal primer site and UMIs. MiXCR, applied by TCRdb to the 5' RACE reads, yields one record per CDR3 protein. The sample holds about 13,000 distinct CDR3 sequences, nearly 5% seen once. This clonotype was seen at least ten times. Source: PBMCs, either bulk or a sorted T-cell subset (CD4+, CD8+, memory, or dextramer-sorted; not recorded which), taken 45 days after the yellow fever booster vaccination. The chain carries TRBV19 and TRBJ2-1, with D perhaps matching TRBD1 (6 bases). This receptor was obtained from a man aged 25-40 years who received the YFV17D yellow fever vaccine. The CDR3 protein is CASSLPTGSPYNEQFF. The CDR3 DNA reads as TGTGCCAGTAGTCTTCCTACAGGGTCTCCCTACAATGAGCAGTTCTTC.